These 9 T cell receptor beta chains were all obtained from the same sample, sequenced in a study of blood T cell repertoires in COVID-19. The data were produced by immunoSEQ multiplex PCR, yet TCRdb's version contains in-frame clones alone and is incomplete. The table shows a few hundred thousand clones, with about 88% occurring only once. Sequencing was performed on peripheral blood. These receptors all come from a woman in her fifties or sixties with acute or convalescent COVID-19.

V gene TRBV24-1 combines with J gene TRBJ1-2; perhaps TRBD1 as D (6 bases). The CDR3 contains 12 residues. Trimming removed 11 bases from V and 4 bases from J, with 13 bases in between. Germline lookup yields CDR1 KGHDR and CDR2 SFDVKD. CDR3 sequence: CAINREGYGYTF. CDR3 bases: TGTGCCATAAACAGGGAGGGCTATGGCTACACCTTC.

The CDR3 DNA is TGTGCCAGCAGTGATCCAGGACAGGGGGGTCAGCCCCAGCATTTT. Translated: CASSDPGQGGQPQHF. The chain carries TRBV2 and TRBJ1-5, with TRBD1 matching over 10 bases. The V gene end was trimmed by 3 bases and the J gene end by 6 bases; junction bases not matched to a gene: 5. The CDR3 covers 15 residues. CDR1 is SNHLY and CDR2 is FYNNEI in the germline V gene.

V is TRBV4-2 and J is TRBJ1-1; D ambiguous. Trimming removed 0 bases from V and 11 bases from J, with 13 bases in between. From germline, CDR1 is LGHNA and CDR2 YNFKEQ. The CDR3 is 13 residues long. CDR3 in DNA: TGTGCCAGCAGCCAAGATCGGCAGGATCCTGCTTTCTTT. Its protein is CASSQDRQDPAFF.

V gene TRBV19 combines with J gene TRBJ1-2, with TRBD1 identical over 9 bases. V lost 5 bases to trimming and J lost 6 bases; unmatched junction nucleotides: 10. The germline V gene has CDR1 LNHDA and CDR2 SQIVND (reference sequence). This CDR3 is 15 amino acids long. The CDR3 loop reads CASSPGQGRLDGYTF. In DNA, the CDR3 is TGTGCCAGTAGTCCAGGACAGGGGCGCTTGGATGGCTACACCTTC.

This clone was recorded a few times. V usage is TRBV25-1 and J usage is TRBJ1-5, with unresolved D. The CDR3 is made up of 14 amino acids. V was pared by 5 bases and J by 0 bases, with 8 bases between. Per germline, CDR1 MGHDK and CDR2 SYGVNS. CDR3 protein: CASSSTRSNQPQHF. CDR3 DNA: TGTGCCAGCAGTTCAACTCGTAGCAATCAGCCCCAGCATTTT.

The gene calls are TRBV6-5 and TRBJ2-1; perhaps TRBD2 as D (6 bases). V lost 8 bases and J lost 3, with 14 bases in between. The CDR3 runs 14 residues. The germline V gene encodes CDR1 MNHEY and CDR2 SVGAGI. CDR3 protein: CASWTGVGYNEQFF. The DNA of the CDR3 is TGTGCCAGCTGGACGGGAGTGGGCTACAATGAGCAGTTCTTC.

The J gene is TRBJ1-3, the V gene TRBV28, with TRBD1 as a possible D gene (6 bases). CDR1 and CDR2 from the germline V gene are MDHEN and SYDVKM. Trimming removed 5 bases from V and 4 bases from J, with 15 bases in between. This CDR3 spans 15 amino acids. CDR3 sequence: CASSQQGGTGNTIYF. CDR3 in DNA: TGTGCCAGCAGTCAGCAAGGGGGAACCGGAAACACCATATATTTT. Variable domain in full (rest from reference TRBV28 and TRBJ1-3): DVKVTQSSRYLVKRTGEKVFLECVQDMDHENMFWYRQDPGLGLRLIYFSYDVKMKEKGDIPEGYSVSREKKERFSLILESASTNQTSMYLCASSQQGGTGNTIYFGEGSWLTVV.

The rearrangement uses TRBV15 and TRBJ2-7; TRBD1 matches 7 bases. The CDR3 is 15 amino acids. V lost 0 bases to trimming and J lost 2 bases; unmatched junction nucleotides: 4. Germline V lookup: CDR1 LNHNV, CDR2 YYDKDF (reference sequence). This CDR3 is CATSRETGSAYEQYF. The DNA of the CDR3 is TGTGCCACCAGCAGAGAGACAGGGAGCGCCTACGAGCAGTACTTC.

This chain joins TRBV6-4 and TRBJ2-3, with 13 bases aligning to TRBD2. The CDR3 runs 16 residues. From germline, CDR1 is MRHNA and CDR2 SNTAGT. Trimming removed 5 bases from V and 4 bases from J; junction bases left unmatched: 6. The CDR3 loop reads CASSPTSGGGPDTQYF. CDR3 DNA: TGTGCCAGCAGTCCAACTAGCGGGGGGGGCCCAGATACGCAGTATTTT.